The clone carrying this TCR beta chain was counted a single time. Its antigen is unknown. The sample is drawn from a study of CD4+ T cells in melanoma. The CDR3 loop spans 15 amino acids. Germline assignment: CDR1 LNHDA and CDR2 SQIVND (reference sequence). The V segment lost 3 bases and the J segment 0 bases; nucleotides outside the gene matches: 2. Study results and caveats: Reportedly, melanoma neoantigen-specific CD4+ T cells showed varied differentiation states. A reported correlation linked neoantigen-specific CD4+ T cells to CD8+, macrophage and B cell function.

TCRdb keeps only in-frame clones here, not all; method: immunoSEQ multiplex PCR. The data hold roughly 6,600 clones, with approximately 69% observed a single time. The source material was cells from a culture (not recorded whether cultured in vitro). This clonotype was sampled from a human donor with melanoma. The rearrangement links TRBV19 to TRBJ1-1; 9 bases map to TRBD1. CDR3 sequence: CASSIGTGMNTEAFF. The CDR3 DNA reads TGTGCCAGTAGTATCGGGACAGGGATGAACACTGAAGCTTTCTTT.